These T cell receptor beta chains were read from a single sample in a study of blood T cell repertoires in COVID-19. TCRdb's copy holds only in-frame clones and misses some; the assay was immunoSEQ multiplex PCR. The table records some 380,000 clones, approximately 86% of them present only once. Sequences were obtained from PBMCs or T cells enriched from blood (not recorded which). These receptors were collected from a middle-aged woman with acute COVID-19. Both conserved end residues are part of each CDR3. Each record gives: V gene, J gene, clone size, D gene, CDR3 DNA, CDR3 protein. D genes are given only for firm matches. For some rows the clone size is stated as once, few or many, or as a class when expanded; others skip it.

v_gene: TRBV10-3; j_gene: TRBJ2-3; abundance: .; d_gene: TRBD2; CDR3nt: TGTGCCACCAAAATCGCGCGGGGGGACACAGATACGCAGTATTTT; CDR3aa: CATKIARGDTDTQYF
v_gene: TRBV19; j_gene: TRBJ1-4; abundance: .; d_gene: TRBD1; CDR3nt: TGTGCCAGTAGGACGACAGGGGTTCAAGAAAAACTGTTTTTT; CDR3aa: CASRTTGVQEKLFF
v_gene: TRBV2; j_gene: TRBJ1-3; abundance: .; d_gene: .; CDR3nt: TGTGCCAGCAGTGTTAGCTCAGTAAGCTCTGGAAACACCATATATTTT; CDR3aa: CASSVSSVSSGNTIYF
v_gene: TRBV6-6; j_gene: TRBJ1-2; abundance: .; d_gene: .; CDR3nt: TGTGCCAGCAGTTACCCAACAGGGAATGGCTACACCTTC; CDR3aa: CASSYPTGNGYTF
v_gene: TRBV6-5; j_gene: TRBJ1-1; abundance: .; d_gene: .; CDR3nt: TGTGCCAGCAGCCCGGAGGGGGGGGATACTGAAGCTTTCTTT; CDR3aa: CASSPEGGDTEAFF
v_gene: TRBV18; j_gene: TRBJ2-7; abundance: .; d_gene: TRBD1; CDR3nt: TGTGCCAGCTCACCACCTCTCGGACGACAGGGGGGGTTCGAACAGTACTTC; CDR3aa: CASSPPLGRQGGFEQYF
v_gene: TRBV28; j_gene: TRBJ1-1; abundance: once; d_gene: .; CDR3nt: TGTGCCAGCAGTTTAACTCCGATGAACACTGAAGCTTTCTTT; CDR3aa: CASSLTPMNTEAFF
v_gene: TRBV5-1; j_gene: TRBJ2-7; abundance: .; d_gene: TRBD2; CDR3nt: TGCGCCAGCAGCATCGGGACTAGCGGGGTTCCCTACGAGCAGTACTTC; CDR3aa: CASSIGTSGVPYEQYF
v_gene: TRBV6-5; j_gene: TRBJ2-7; abundance: .; d_gene: .; CDR3nt: TGTGCCAGCGTGGCGGCCTACGAGCAGTACTTC; CDR3aa: CASVAAYEQYF
v_gene: TRBV5-1; j_gene: TRBJ1-2; abundance: few; d_gene: TRBD1; CDR3nt: TGCGCCAGCAGCCGTAGCAGGGGGCAAAGGGATGGCTACACCTTC; CDR3aa: CASSRSRGQRDGYTF
v_gene: TRBV24-1; j_gene: TRBJ2-7; abundance: .; d_gene: TRBD2; CDR3nt: TGTGCCACAGCGGGGGGTGGCAGCGAGGAGCAGTACTTC; CDR3aa: CATAGGGSEEQYF
v_gene: TRBV19; j_gene: TRBJ1-2; abundance: .; d_gene: .; CDR3nt: TGTGCCAGTAGGGTAGGGACTGACAACTATGGCTACACCTTC; CDR3aa: CASRVGTDNYGYTF
v_gene: TRBV7-9; j_gene: TRBJ2-1; abundance: .; d_gene: TRBD1; CDR3nt: TGTGCCAGCAGCTCCCCCGGGACAGGGGAAAATGAGCAGTTCTTC; CDR3aa: CASSSPGTGENEQFF
v_gene: TRBV5-1; j_gene: TRBJ2-2; abundance: .; d_gene: TRBD2; CDR3nt: TGCGCCAGCAGCTTGCAGGGAGGGACCGGGGAGCTGTTTTTT; CDR3aa: CASSLQGGTGELFF
v_gene: TRBV5-6; j_gene: TRBJ1-2; abundance: .; d_gene: .; CDR3nt: TGTGCCAGCAGCTGGGGGACTGATTATGGCTACACCTTC; CDR3aa: CASSWGTDYGYTF
v_gene: TRBV15; j_gene: TRBJ1-5; abundance: .; d_gene: .; CDR3nt: TGTGCCACCAGAGGGAGCTTGGGAGGCCAGCCCCAGCATTTT; CDR3aa: CATRGSLGGQPQHF
v_gene: TRBV6-5; j_gene: TRBJ1-1; abundance: .; d_gene: .; CDR3nt: TGTGCCAGCAGTTACCAGCGGGGCACTGAAGCTTTCTTT; CDR3aa: CASSYQRGTEAFF
v_gene: TRBV15; j_gene: TRBJ1-4; abundance: .; d_gene: .; CDR3nt: TGTGCCACCAGCTCTACGTTGGCGGGGAATGAAAAACTGTTTTTT; CDR3aa: CATSSTLAGNEKLFF
v_gene: TRBV19; j_gene: TRBJ2-5; abundance: .; d_gene: .; CDR3nt: TGTGCCAGTAGTTTTTCGGGACATACAGAAGAGACCCAGTACTTC; CDR3aa: CASSFSGHTEETQYF
v_gene: TRBV18; j_gene: TRBJ1-5; abundance: .; d_gene: TRBD1; CDR3nt: TGTGCCAGCTCACCCTCGGGACAGTGGGGAGAGGCCCAGCATTTT; CDR3aa: CASSPSGQWGEAQHF
v_gene: TRBV15; j_gene: TRBJ1-1; abundance: .; d_gene: .; CDR3nt: TGTGCCACCAGCAGAGATTTATCCACTGAAGCTTTCTTT; CDR3aa: CATSRDLSTEAFF
v_gene: TRBV19; j_gene: TRBJ1-5; abundance: .; d_gene: TRBD1; CDR3nt: TGTGCCAGTAGTACACAGGGGGCACATCAGCCCCAGCATTTT; CDR3aa: CASSTQGAHQPQHF
v_gene: TRBV30; j_gene: TRBJ2-1; abundance: .; d_gene: .; CDR3nt: TGTGCCTGGAGGCCCCCTACAGGCTCCTACAATGAGCAGTTCTTC; CDR3aa: CAWRPPTGSYNEQFF
v_gene: TRBV12-3/TRBV12-4; j_gene: TRBJ1-2; abundance: .; d_gene: .; CDR3nt: TGTGCCAGCACACCGGAGGGGAACTATGGCTACACCTTC; CDR3aa: CASTPEGNYGYTF
v_gene: TRBV29-1; j_gene: TRBJ1-1; abundance: .; d_gene: .; CDR3nt: TGCAGCGTTGGTCAGAACACTGAAGCTTTCTTT; CDR3aa: CSVGQNTEAFF
v_gene: TRBV5-1; j_gene: TRBJ1-3; abundance: .; d_gene: .; CDR3nt: TGCGCCAGCAGCTTGTCCCCCGGGGTCTACTCTGGAAACACCATATATTTT; CDR3aa: CASSLSPGVYSGNTIYF
v_gene: TRBV5-4; j_gene: TRBJ1-2; abundance: .; d_gene: TRBD1; CDR3nt: TGTGCCAGCAGCTTAGTTGGACAGGGGGCGGGATCATATGGCTACACCTTC; CDR3aa: CASSLVGQGAGSYGYTF
v_gene: TRBV27; j_gene: TRBJ2-4; abundance: .; d_gene: .; CDR3nt: TGTGCCAGCAGCACAGGGTTTGGCAAAAACATTCAGTACTTC; CDR3aa: CASSTGFGKNIQYF
v_gene: TRBV19; j_gene: TRBJ2-7; abundance: .; d_gene: TRBD2; CDR3nt: TGTGCCAGTAGTTGGACTAGCGGGGGGCACTCCTACGAGCAGTACTTC; CDR3aa: CASSWTSGGHSYEQYF
v_gene: TRBV7-2; j_gene: TRBJ1-6; abundance: .; d_gene: TRBD1; CDR3nt: TGTGCCAGCAGCGTAGTTGGACAGGGTCATTCACCCCTCCACTTT; CDR3aa: CASSVVGQGHSPLHF
v_gene: TRBV18; j_gene: TRBJ2-7; abundance: .; d_gene: .; CDR3nt: TGTGCCAGCTCACCAGATTTAGCCAACTCCTACGAGCAGTACTTC; CDR3aa: CASSPDLANSYEQYF
v_gene: TRBV5-4; j_gene: TRBJ1-1; abundance: .; d_gene: TRBD1; CDR3nt: TGTGCCAGCAGCTACGACAGGGGATTGAACACTGAAGCTTTCTTT; CDR3aa: CASSYDRGLNTEAFF
v_gene: TRBV12-3/TRBV12-4; j_gene: TRBJ1-1; abundance: once; d_gene: .; CDR3nt: TGTGCCAGCAACCTGGCCCCGAACACTGAAGCTTTCTTT; CDR3aa: CASNLAPNTEAFF
v_gene: TRBV30; j_gene: TRBJ2-2; abundance: .; d_gene: .; CDR3nt: TGTGCCTGGATAACTGCCGGGGAGCTGTTTTTT; CDR3aa: CAWITAGELFF
v_gene: TRBV10-3; j_gene: TRBJ1-2; abundance: .; d_gene: .; CDR3nt: TGTGCCATCAGTGAGAGGGGCACGGGCTATGGCTACACCTTC; CDR3aa: CAISERGTGYGYTF
v_gene: TRBV30; j_gene: TRBJ2-3; abundance: .; d_gene: .; CDR3nt: TGTGCCTGGGCGAGGGCAGATACGCAGTATTTT; CDR3aa: CAWARADTQYF
v_gene: TRBV15; j_gene: TRBJ2-1; abundance: few; d_gene: TRBD2; CDR3nt: TGTGCCACCAGCAGGCGGGGGGGCAGTTTGAATGAGCAGTTCTTC; CDR3aa: CATSRRGGSLNEQFF
v_gene: TRBV29-1; j_gene: TRBJ2-6; abundance: .; d_gene: TRBD1; CDR3nt: TGCAGCGTTGCGCCAGGGGGATCTGGGGCCAACGTCCTGACTTTC; CDR3aa: CSVAPGGSGANVLTF
v_gene: TRBV10-3; j_gene: TRBJ1-3; abundance: .; d_gene: .; CDR3nt: TGTGCCATCAGTGGGGGGCAGAGCGACTCTGGAAACACCATATATTTT; CDR3aa: CAISGGQSDSGNTIYF
v_gene: TRBV25-1; j_gene: TRBJ1-2; abundance: .; d_gene: TRBD1; CDR3nt: TGTGCCAGCAGTGAAGGGACAGGCTATGGCTACACCTTC; CDR3aa: CASSEGTGYGYTF
v_gene: TRBV5-1; j_gene: TRBJ2-7; abundance: .; d_gene: .; CDR3nt: TGCGCCAGCAGCATGAACAGGGAGGGCGAGCAGTACTTC; CDR3aa: CASSMNREGEQYF
v_gene: TRBV13; j_gene: TRBJ2-5; abundance: .; d_gene: .; CDR3nt: TGTGCCAGCAGCTCCCCAGGGTACGAGACCCAGTACTTC; CDR3aa: CASSSPGYETQYF
v_gene: TRBV5-5; j_gene: TRBJ1-2; abundance: once; d_gene: TRBD1; CDR3nt: TGTGCCAGCGGGGCGCGGGACAGGGGGCGCCCGGACTATGGCTACACCTTC; CDR3aa: CASGARDRGRPDYGYTF
v_gene: TRBV3-1/TRBV3-2; j_gene: TRBJ2-7; abundance: .; d_gene: .; CDR3nt: TGTGCCAGCAGCCCCTCGACTAGCTACGAGCAGTACTTC; CDR3aa: CASSPSTSYEQYF
v_gene: TRBV10-3; j_gene: TRBJ2-5; abundance: .; d_gene: TRBD2; CDR3nt: TGTGCCACCGCTAGCGGGGGGCAAGAGACCCAGTACTTC; CDR3aa: CATASGGQETQYF
v_gene: TRBV5-1; j_gene: TRBJ1-3; abundance: few; d_gene: .; CDR3nt: TGCGCCAGTTATGCCTACGGGACTGGAAACACCATATATTTT; CDR3aa: CASYAYGTGNTIYF
v_gene: TRBV5-1; j_gene: TRBJ2-5; abundance: .; d_gene: .; CDR3nt: TGCGCCAGCAGCCGTACAAATCAAGAGACCCAGTACTTC; CDR3aa: CASSRTNQETQYF
v_gene: TRBV6-1; j_gene: TRBJ2-7; abundance: .; d_gene: TRBD2; CDR3nt: TGTGCCAGCAGTGAAAGAGAACTAGCGGGGGGACCCTACTACGAGCAGTACTTC; CDR3aa: CASSERELAGGPYYEQYF
v_gene: TRBV27; j_gene: TRBJ1-5; abundance: .; d_gene: TRBD1; CDR3nt: TGTGCCAGCAGTCTCGGGACAGGCAATCAGCCCCAGCATTTT; CDR3aa: CASSLGTGNQPQHF
v_gene: TRBV7-8; j_gene: TRBJ1-2; abundance: .; d_gene: .; CDR3nt: TGTGCCAGCAGCTCAACCCCCGGTAACTATGGCTACACCTTC; CDR3aa: CASSSTPGNYGYTF
v_gene: TRBV18; j_gene: TRBJ1-2; abundance: .; d_gene: TRBD1; CDR3nt: TGTGCCAGCTCACCAGGCGGGACAGGGAATGGCTACACCTTC; CDR3aa: CASSPGGTGNGYTF
v_gene: TRBV12-5; j_gene: TRBJ1-2; abundance: .; d_gene: .; CDR3nt: TGTGCTAGTGGTTGGGCGGGTGGCTACACCTTC; CDR3aa: CASGWAGGYTF